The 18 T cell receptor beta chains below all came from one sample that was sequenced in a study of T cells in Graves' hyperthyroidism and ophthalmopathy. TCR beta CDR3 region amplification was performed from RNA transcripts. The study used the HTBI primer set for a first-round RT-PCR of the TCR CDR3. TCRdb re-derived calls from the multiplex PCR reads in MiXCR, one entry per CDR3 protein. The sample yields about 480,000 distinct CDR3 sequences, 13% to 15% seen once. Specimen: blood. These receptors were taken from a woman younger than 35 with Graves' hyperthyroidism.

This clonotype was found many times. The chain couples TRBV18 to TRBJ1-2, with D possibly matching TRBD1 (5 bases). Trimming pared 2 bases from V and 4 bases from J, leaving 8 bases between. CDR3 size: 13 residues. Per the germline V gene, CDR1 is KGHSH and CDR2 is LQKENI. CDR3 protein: CASSPDSVYGYTF. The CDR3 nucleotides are TGTGCCAGCTCACCAGACAGCGTCTATGGCTACACCTTC.

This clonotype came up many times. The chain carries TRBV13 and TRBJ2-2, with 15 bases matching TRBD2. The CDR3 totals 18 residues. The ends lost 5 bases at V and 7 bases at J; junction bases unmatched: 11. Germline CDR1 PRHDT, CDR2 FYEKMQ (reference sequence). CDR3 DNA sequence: TGTGCCAGCAGCGGGGGTCCCGGGACTAGCGGGAGGCGCGGGGAGCTGTTTTTT. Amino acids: CASSGGPGTSGRRGELFF.

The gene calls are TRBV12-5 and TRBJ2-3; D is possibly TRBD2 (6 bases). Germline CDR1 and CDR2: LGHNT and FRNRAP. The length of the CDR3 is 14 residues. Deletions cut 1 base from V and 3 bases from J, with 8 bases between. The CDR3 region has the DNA TGTGCTAGTGGTTTGGGACTAGGTACAGATACGCAGTATTTT. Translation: CASGLGLGTDTQYF.

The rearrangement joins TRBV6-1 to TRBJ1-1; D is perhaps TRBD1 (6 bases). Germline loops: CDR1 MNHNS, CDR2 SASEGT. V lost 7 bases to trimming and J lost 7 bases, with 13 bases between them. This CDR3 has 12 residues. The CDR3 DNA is TGTGCCAGCACCACAAGGACAGATGAAGCTTTCTTT. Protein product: CASTTRTDEAFF.

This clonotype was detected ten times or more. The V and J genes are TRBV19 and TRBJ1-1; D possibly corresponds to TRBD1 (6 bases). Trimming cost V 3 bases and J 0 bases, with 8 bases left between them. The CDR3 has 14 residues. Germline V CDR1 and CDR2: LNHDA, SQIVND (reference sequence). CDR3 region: CASSIRGLNTEAFF. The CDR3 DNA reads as TGTGCCAGTAGTATCAGGGGATTGAACACTGAAGCTTTCTTT. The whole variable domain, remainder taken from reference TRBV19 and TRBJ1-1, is DGGITQSPKYLFRKEGQNVTLSCEQNLNHDAMYWYRQDPGQGLRLIYYSQIVNDFQKGDIAEGYSVSREKKESFPLTVTSAQKNPTAFYLCASSIRGLNTEAFFGQGTRLTVV.

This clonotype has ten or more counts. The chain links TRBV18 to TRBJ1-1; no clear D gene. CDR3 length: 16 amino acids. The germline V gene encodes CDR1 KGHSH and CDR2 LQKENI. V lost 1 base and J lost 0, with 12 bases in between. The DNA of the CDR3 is TGTGCCAGCTCACCACTCGAAAAAGGGATGAACACTGAAGCTTTCTTT. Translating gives CASSPLEKGMNTEAFF.

The CDR3 loop reads CSGRRGRLQPQHF. For the CDR3, the DNA is TGCAGTGGCAGACGGGGGCGCTTGCAGCCCCAGCATTTT. J is TRBJ1-5 and V is TRBV20-1; TRBD1 might be the D (6 bases). Trimming removed 7 bases at V and 7 bases at J, with 17 bases between. Germline CDR1 is DFQATT and CDR2 is SNEGSKA (reference sequence). CDR3 length equals 13 residues.

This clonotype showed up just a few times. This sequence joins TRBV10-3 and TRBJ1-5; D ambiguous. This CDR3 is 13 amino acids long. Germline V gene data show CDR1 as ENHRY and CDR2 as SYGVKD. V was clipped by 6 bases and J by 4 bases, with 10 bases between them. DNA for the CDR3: TGTGCCATCAGAACTCAGGTTAATCAGCCCCAGCATTTT. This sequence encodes CAIRTQVNQPQHF.

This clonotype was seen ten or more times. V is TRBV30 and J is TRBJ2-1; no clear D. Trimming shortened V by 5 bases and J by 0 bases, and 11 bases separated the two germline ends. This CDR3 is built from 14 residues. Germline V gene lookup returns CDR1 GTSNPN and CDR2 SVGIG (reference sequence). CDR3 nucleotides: TGTGCCTGGTTAAGACGAAGCTCCTACAATGAGCAGTTCTTC. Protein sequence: CAWLRRSSYNEQFF.

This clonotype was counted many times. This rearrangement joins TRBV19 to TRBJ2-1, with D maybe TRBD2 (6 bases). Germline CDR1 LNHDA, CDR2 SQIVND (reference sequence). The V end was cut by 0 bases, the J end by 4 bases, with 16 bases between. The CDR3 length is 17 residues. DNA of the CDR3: TGTGCCAGTAGTATAGATTTGTCTAGCGCCGCATACAATGAGCAGTTCTTC. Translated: CASSIDLSSAAYNEQFF.

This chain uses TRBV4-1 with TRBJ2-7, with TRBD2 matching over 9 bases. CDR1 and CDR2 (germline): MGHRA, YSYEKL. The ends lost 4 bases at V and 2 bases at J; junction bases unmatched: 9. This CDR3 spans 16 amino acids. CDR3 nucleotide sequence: TGCGCCAGCAGCCTAACGACTAGCGGTCCGACCTACGAGCAGTACTTC. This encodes CASSLTTSGPTYEQYF.

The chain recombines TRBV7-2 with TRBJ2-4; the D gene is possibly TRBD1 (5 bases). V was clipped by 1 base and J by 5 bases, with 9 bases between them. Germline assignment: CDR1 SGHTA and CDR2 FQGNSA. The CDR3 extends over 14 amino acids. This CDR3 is CASSLGGGENIQYF. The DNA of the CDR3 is TGTGCCAGCAGCTTAGGGGGCGGCGAAAACATTCAGTACTTC.

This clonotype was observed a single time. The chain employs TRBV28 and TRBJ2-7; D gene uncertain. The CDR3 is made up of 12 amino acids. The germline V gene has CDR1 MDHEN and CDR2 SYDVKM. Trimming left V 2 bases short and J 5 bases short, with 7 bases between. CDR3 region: CASSLGINEQYF. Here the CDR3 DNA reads TGTGCCAGCAGTTTAGGCATAAACGAGCAGTACTTC.

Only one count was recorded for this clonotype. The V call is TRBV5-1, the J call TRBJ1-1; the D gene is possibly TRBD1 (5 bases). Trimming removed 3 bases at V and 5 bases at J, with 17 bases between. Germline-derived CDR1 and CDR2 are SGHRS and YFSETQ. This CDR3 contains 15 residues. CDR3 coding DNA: TGCGCCAGCAGCTCCCGGGACGGCTCTAGGACTGAAGCTTTCTTT. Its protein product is CASSSRDGSRTEAFF. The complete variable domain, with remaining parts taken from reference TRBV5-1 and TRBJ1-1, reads KAGVTQTPRYLIKTRGQQVTLSCSPISGHRSVSWYQQTPGQGLQFLFEYFSETQRNKGNFPGRFSGRQFSNSRSEMNVSTLELGDSALYLCASSSRDGSRTEAFFGQGTRLTVV.

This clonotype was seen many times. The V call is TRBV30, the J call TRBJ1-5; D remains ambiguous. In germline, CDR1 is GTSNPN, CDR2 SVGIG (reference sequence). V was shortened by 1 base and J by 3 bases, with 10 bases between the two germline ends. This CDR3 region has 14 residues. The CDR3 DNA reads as TGTGCCTGGAGTGAGGGCAGGCCCAATCAGCCCCAGCATTTT. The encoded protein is CAWSEGRPNQPQHF.

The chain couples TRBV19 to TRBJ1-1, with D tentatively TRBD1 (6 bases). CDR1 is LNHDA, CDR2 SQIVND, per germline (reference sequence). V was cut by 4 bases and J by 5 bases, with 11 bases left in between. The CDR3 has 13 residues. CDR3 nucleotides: TGTGCCAGTAGTAGGCGGGGGCTGACTGAAGCTTTCTTT. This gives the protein CASSRRGLTEAFF.

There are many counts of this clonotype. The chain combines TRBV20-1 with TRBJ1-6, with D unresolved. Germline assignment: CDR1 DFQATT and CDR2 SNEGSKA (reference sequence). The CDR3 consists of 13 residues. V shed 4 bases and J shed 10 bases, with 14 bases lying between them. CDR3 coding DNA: TGCAGTGCTATGTCCGTTAGGCGATCACCCCTCCACTTT. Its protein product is CSAMSVRRSPLHF.

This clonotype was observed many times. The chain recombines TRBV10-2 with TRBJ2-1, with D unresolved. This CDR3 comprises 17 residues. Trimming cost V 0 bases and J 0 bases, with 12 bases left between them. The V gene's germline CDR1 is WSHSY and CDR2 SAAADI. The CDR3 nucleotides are TGCGCCAGCAGTGAGTCTGGATTGTTGAGCTCCTACAATGAGCAGTTCTTC. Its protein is CASSESGLLSSYNEQFF.